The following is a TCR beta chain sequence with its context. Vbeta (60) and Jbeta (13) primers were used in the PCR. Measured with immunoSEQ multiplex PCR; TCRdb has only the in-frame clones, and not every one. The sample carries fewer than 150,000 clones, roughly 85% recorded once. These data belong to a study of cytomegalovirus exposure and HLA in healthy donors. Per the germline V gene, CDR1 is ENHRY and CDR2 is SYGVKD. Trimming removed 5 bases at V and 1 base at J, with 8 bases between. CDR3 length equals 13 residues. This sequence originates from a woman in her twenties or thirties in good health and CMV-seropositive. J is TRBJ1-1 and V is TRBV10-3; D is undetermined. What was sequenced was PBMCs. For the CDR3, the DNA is TGTGCCATCAGTCCGACTGGGAACACTGAAGCTTTCTTT. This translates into CAISPTGNTEAFF.